This T cell receptor (beta chain) was sequenced for a study of cytomegalovirus exposure and HLA in healthy donors. About this clone: The antigen remains undetermined.

PCR was performed using 60 Vbeta and 13 Jbeta primers. Sequencing used immunoSEQ multiplex PCR; TCRdb keeps in-frame clones, though not all of them. The repertoire consists of 150,000 to 200,000 clones, with 80% to 90% occurring once and the leading ten covering under 2%. Overall study findings and caveats: In all likelihood, a cluster of highly shared sequence variants was a sequencing artifact. Data from an earlier analysis indicated that most TCR beta V segments were productive either about 87% or about 30% of the time. V- and J-gene trimming in TCR beta was tied to a missense DCLRE1C variant by an analysis performed later.

The clonotype comes from a woman in her late teens or twenties in good health and CMV-seronegative. Source material: PBMCs.

CDR3 residues: CASSTTTDTQYF. The CDR3, as DNA: TGTGCCAGCAGTACTACCACAGATACGCAGTATTTT. The rearrangement uses TRBV2 and TRBJ2-3; no definite D call. Germline loops: CDR1 SNHLY, CDR2 FYNNEI. The CDR3 contains 12 residues. V lost 5 bases to trimming and J lost 2 bases, with 5 bases between them.